These 8 T cell receptor beta chains originate from one sample sequenced in a study of T-cell reconstitution after alpha-beta-depleted transplantation in children. Preparing the TCRbeta library involved the use of unique molecular identifiers. TCRdb reprocessed the PCR reads via MiXCR and lists one record per CDR3 protein. The data show 98,000 or so distinct CDR3 sequences, around 6.4% seen once. The specimen was PBMCs, mostly from graft donor cells, collected 360 days after TCRalphabeta/CD19-depleted stem cell transplant. The receptor set was obtained from a male patient aged 2 to 10 who had a stem cell transplant for acute lymphoblastic leukemia, so the T cells may come from the graft donor.

This clonotype was counted ten times or more. This chain uses TRBV9 with TRBJ2-1; D possibly corresponds to TRBD1 (6 bases). Germline CDR1 SGDLS, CDR2 YYNGEE. The CDR3 contains 13 residues. Trimming pared 0 bases from V and 7 bases from J, leaving 8 bases between. As DNA, the CDR3 is TGTGCCAGCAGCGTAGAGGGGGTGAATGAGCAGTTCTTC. As protein: CASSVEGVNEQFF. Together with reference TRBV9 and TRBJ2-1, the CDR3 gives the full variable domain: DSGVTQTPKHLITATGQRVTLRCSPRSGDLSVYWYQQSLDQGLQFLIQYYNGEERAKGNILERFSAQQFPDLHSELNLSSLELGDSALYFCASSVEGVNEQFFGPGTRLTVL.

In its sample, this clonotype was seen a few times. Mismatch with germline at one junction end may stem from a read error. The V call is TRBV3-1, the J call TRBJ1-1; TRBD1 agrees at 9 bases. There are 12 residues in the CDR3. Germline lookup yields CDR1 LGHDT and CDR2 YNNKEL (reference sequence). CDR3 nucleotide sequence: TGTGCCAGCAGCCAGAGGGACAGGGACGTACTCTTT. Amino acids: CASSQRDRDVLF.

The chain employs TRBV5-1 and TRBJ1-1; 8 bases fit TRBD1. Germline V gene lookup returns CDR1 SGHRS and CDR2 YFSETQ. CDR3 length: 13 amino acids. V was clipped by 2 bases and J by 7 bases; unmatched bases: 4. CDR3 amino acids: CASSFGTGLEAFF. The CDR3, as DNA: TGCGCCAGCAGCTTTGGGACAGGCCTTGAAGCTTTCTTT. Full variable domain (missing parts from reference TRBV5-1 and TRBJ1-1): KAGVTQTPRYLIKTRGQQVTLSCSPISGHRSVSWYQQTPGQGLQFLFEYFSETQRNKGNFPGRFSGRQFSNSRSEMNVSTLELGDSALYLCASSFGTGLEAFFGQGTRLTVV.

This clonotype has ten or more counts. The chain recombines TRBV7-2 with TRBJ2-7, with unresolved D. Germline CDR1 SGHTA, CDR2 FQGNSA. The CDR3 extends over 13 amino acids. With 2 bases removed from V and 3 bases from J, the gap between germline ends came to 8 bases. CDR3: CASSLPWDYEQYF. The CDR3 DNA follows: TGTGCCAGCAGCTTACCATGGGACTACGAGCAGTACTTC.

This clonotype has a count of ten or more. V usage is TRBV5-1 and J usage is TRBJ2-1; D is perhaps TRBD2 (6 bases). The CDR3 has 15 amino acids. CDR1 SGHRS and CDR2 YFSETQ come from the germline V gene. The V end was cut by 3 bases, the J end by 0 bases, with 10 bases between. CDR3 coding DNA: TGCGCCAGCAGCTGGGACTCCAGCTCCTACAATGAGCAGTTCTTC. Its protein product is CASSWDSSSYNEQFF.

This clonotype was seen at least ten times. The V call is TRBV9, the J call TRBJ2-6, with D uncertain. The CDR3 is 13 residues long. CDR1 is SGDLS, CDR2 YYNGEE, per germline. The V end lost 1 base, the J end lost 1 base, and 0 bases lay between the germline ends. DNA for the CDR3: TGTGCCAGCAGCGTATCTGGGGCCAACGTCCTGACTTTC. Protein: CASSVSGANVLTF. Full variable domain (rest looked up from reference TRBV9 and TRBJ2-6): DSGVTQTPKHLITATGQRVTLRCSPRSGDLSVYWYQQSLDQGLQFLIQYYNGEERAKGNILERFSAQQFPDLHSELNLSSLELGDSALYFCASSVSGANVLTFGAGSRLTVL.

The genes are TRBV5-5 and TRBJ1-2; the match to TRBD1 covers 9 bases. From germline, CDR1 is SGHKS and CDR2 YYEKEE (reference sequence). V trimming: 4 bases; J trimming: 6 bases; junction bases outside the gene matches: 7. The length of the CDR3 is 14 residues. CDR3 in DNA: TGTGCCAGCAGCGGGACAGGGATTGCCCATGGCTACACCTTC. Translated: CASSGTGIAHGYTF.

This clonotype has a handful of counts. This rearrangement joins TRBV28 to TRBJ1-5; maybe TRBD1 (5 bases). Trimming took off 3 bases at V and 9 bases at J, with 9 bases between the two ends. The CDR3 is made up of 12 amino acids. Germline assignment: CDR1 MDHEN and CDR2 SYDVKM. Here the CDR3 DNA reads TGTGCCAGCAGTTTCGACAGAGGGCCCCAGCATTTT. This encodes CASSFDRGPQHF.